This TCR beta chain was found in a study of CD8+ T cells in alopecia areata. Points from the study as a whole: The study found TCR sharing across patients less clear than in mice, possibly for HLA reasons. Elevated clonality characterized lesional scalp relative to normal scalp, particularly in alopecia totalis/universalis.

Notes on this clone: Its antigen is not known.

Germline V gene lookup returns CDR1 MGHRA and CDR2 YSYEKL. The CDR3 runs to 16 residues. V lost 1 base to trimming and J lost 0 bases, with 12 bases between them. Alopecia areata patients provided lesional scalp punch biopsies and peripheral blood, both collected for the study. Reverse transcription of extracted RNA yielded cDNA, which provided the sequencing template. Generated by immunoSEQ multiplex PCR, the TCRdb table keeps only in-frame clones and is missing some. The data contain about 30,000 clones, roughly 60% of them singletons. The chain has TRBV4-1 and TRBJ1-1; TRBD1 is a possible D gene (6 bases). This clonotype was obtained from a human donor with alopecia areata. Sequenced material: NKG2D-high CD8+ T cells sorted from blood. CDR3 loop: CASSQGVQGMNTEAFF. The CDR3 DNA reads TGCGCCAGCAGCCAAGGGGTACAGGGAATGAACACTGAAGCTTTCTTT.